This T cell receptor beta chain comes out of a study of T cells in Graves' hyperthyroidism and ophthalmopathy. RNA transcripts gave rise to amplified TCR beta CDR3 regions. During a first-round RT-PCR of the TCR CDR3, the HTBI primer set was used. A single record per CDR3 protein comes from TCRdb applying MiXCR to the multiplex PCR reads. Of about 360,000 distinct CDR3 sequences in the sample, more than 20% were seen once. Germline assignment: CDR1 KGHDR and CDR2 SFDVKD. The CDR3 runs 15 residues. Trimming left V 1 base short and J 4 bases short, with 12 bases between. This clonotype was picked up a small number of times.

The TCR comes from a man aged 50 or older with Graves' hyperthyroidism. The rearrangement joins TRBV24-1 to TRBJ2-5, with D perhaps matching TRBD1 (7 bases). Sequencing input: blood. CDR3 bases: TGTGCCACCAGTGATTTCAGGGGGGATCGAGAGACCCAGTACTTC. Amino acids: CATSDFRGDRETQYF.